The T cell receptor (beta chain) described here comes from a study of blood T cell repertoires in COVID-19. Background on the study: Samples came from the United States, Italy and Spain, spanning acute and convalescent COVID-19.

CDR3 length: 16 amino acids. Trimming stripped 0 bases from V and 1 base from J, with 12 bases between. Germline CDR1 and CDR2: SGDLS and YYNGEE. Here immunoSEQ multiplex PCR was the method, and the copy in TCRdb shows in-frame clones only, minus some. The sample shows some 220,000 clones, over 75% of them seen only once. Followed longitudinally, the Seattle patients had been enrolled during active infection. Material: peripheral blood. The origin of this receptor is a woman in her 70s with COVID-19, enrolled during active disease. This chain uses TRBV9 with TRBJ2-3, with D perhaps matching TRBD2 (7 bases). The CDR3 sequence is CASSVEGGGGTDTQYF. The DNA of the CDR3 is TGTGCCAGCAGCGTAGAAGGGGGGGGAGGCACAGATACGCAGTATTTT.